This T cell receptor (beta chain) comes out of a study of shared clonotypes between healthy human individuals (dated by TCRdb to the early 2020s). In the study overall: The cohort comprised two women and a few men aged 18 to 49 years. To increase sequencing depth and limit assay-specific biases, different laboratories used diverse techniques to prepare libraries and sequence TCR repertoires. To estimate repertoire size and how much clonotype sharing occurs between individuals, the study deeply sequenced the blood TCR repertoires of five healthy adults. Each donor's leukapheresis produced roughly between roughly 0.85 and 9.5 billion PBMCs. Per donor, three plates each were used for CD4 naive and CD4 memory, two for CD8 naive, and one for CD8 memory.

Using the deep immunoSEQ assay, TCR CDR3 regions were amplified from genomic DNA by multiplex PCR. Genomic DNA extracted from each cell subset was distributed evenly over all wells of several immunoSEQ 96-well plates, and each plate served as one replicate. For sorted subsets, around 200 ng genomic DNA, equal to tens of thousands of T cell genomes, was loaded into each replicate PCR. The purified libraries were quantified using a Qubit 3.0 fluorometer, sized with a Bioanalyzer 2100, and then quantified again using the KAPA Library Quantification kit. Each immunoSEQ 96-well plate was sequenced on its own single-read 150-cycle Illumina NextSeq 550 flow cell. The original pipeline was this. Because the immunoSEQ output included only junctional sequences and no quality scores, the filtering could not be the same as the filtering used for full-length reads. To assign V/J genes and CDR3, sequences were annotated against IMGT germline references using PyIR, a Python wrapper for IgBLAST v1.9. Any read was removed if the V/J assignment was weak (E-value above 1e-6), the CDR3 was missing, or the read contained stop codons, out-of-frame junctions, or ambiguous translated residues. A V3J clonotype was defined by an identical inferred V gene, J gene, and CDR3 amino acid sequence. To compute the percentage overlap between repertoires, the number of shared unique clonotypes was divided by the size of the smaller repertoire. Richness of each repertoire was evaluated using RTK rarefaction, the Chao1 estimator, and Recon v2.1 estimates of unobserved clonotypes. OLGA was used to compute generation probabilities for all TCRbeta clonotypes that the gDNA method yielded from a handful of donors. TCRdb mirrors the immuneACCESS table, restricted to in-frame sequences. Some clones are absent from its copies; in checked studies, under half trace to an unresolved V gene, and the reason for the others is unknown. The V and J calls and the clone size are those of that table, but D and trimming were determined from the DNA. This sample is represented by millions of clones; approximately 94% of them were singletons. 0.9% to 1.3% of the sample is in the top ten clones.

What the study reported, not specific to this receptor: Estimated clonotype richness was generally larger for naive than for memory subsets. About 5% of naive CD4, approximately 3.7% of naive CD8, around 2.3% of memory CD4, and 0.35% to 0.4% of memory CD8 clonotypes were shared across several donors. Incomplete sequencing was indicated by rarefaction of sorted-subset datasets, despite the large sequencing depth. Sampling was restricted to blood, and TCR repertoires in tissues likely differ from the TCR repertoires found in blood. Based on pairwise subsampling, the degree of clonotype sharing among donors was expected to be affected by sequencing depth. Higher generation probabilities were observed for clonotypes shared by all four sorted-subset donors than for non-shared clonotypes. Because the study included a small number of donors, the genetic and exposure-history diversity represented was limited.

CD8 naive samples were CD45RO-negative cells positively selected for CCR7, giving a CD45RA+CCR7+ population that excluded TemRA cells. The donors were healthy, HIV-negative adults with no recently reported acute infections or vaccinations. Only Caucasian adults living in Nashville, Tennessee, USA were represented among the donors. Blood was collected by leukapheresis, and PBMCs were isolated by Ficoll-Histopaque density gradient centrifugation and then cryopreserved in liquid nitrogen vapor phase. Analytical flow cytometry was used to check the purity and quantity of every magnetically sorted T cell population. From each sorted fraction, genomic DNA was isolated and quantified by UV absorbance on a Nanodrop 2000c. In regard to this clone: Its antigen is still unknown. Base qualities were left out, and no much larger clone turns up one base away.

Ends trimmed: V by 2 bases, J by 3 bases; bases unmatched to a gene: 6. The CDR3 has 18 amino acids, counting the end cysteine and phenylalanine. Only the CDR3 part of the read is kept: 54 bases, read in frame from the first base. CDR1 and CDR2 were assigned from the germline V gene as ENHRY and SYGVKD. This chain is built from TRBV10-3 and TRBJ2-2; the junction holds 13 bases that match TRBD2. The sequence derives from a man aged 18 to 30 in good health. The sequenced material came from naive CD8+ T cells sorted from blood. This specimen's cell subset or site label, per the study, means: CD45RA+CCR7+. The sequence in DNA is TGTGCCATCAGTGAGACTAGCGGGAGGGCAGGTGACACCGGGGAGCTGTTTTTT. Its coded protein is CAISETSGRAGDTGELFF.